This T cell receptor beta chain was sequenced during a study of identical twins. Each CDR3 protein gets one entry after TCRdb re-called the 5' RACE reads with MiXCR. The table includes 1.5 million to 2 million distinct CDR3 sequences, around a third detected once. This CDR3 region has 12 residues. Per the germline V gene, CDR1 is DFQATT and CDR2 is SNEGSKA (reference sequence). V dropped 3 bases and J dropped 4 bases, with 7 bases sitting between them. This clonotype was seen ten or more times. The source material was cord blood. The sequence came from a newborn girl in good health. This chain links TRBV20-1 with TRBJ2-1; no clear D. CDR3 DNA sequence: TGCAGTGCTAGTACCTATTACAATGAGCAGTTCTTC. This encodes CSASTYYNEQFF.